This T cell receptor beta chain appears in the sequencing data of a study of T cell clusters in autoimmune cytopenias. Study-level background: TRB sequencing had a median approximately 52,000 reads and 2,000 to 2,500 distinct clonotypes per sample. The study's findings and limits: TRB repertoire shifts in secondary cytopenia and chronic lymphocytic leukemia mostly reflected lymphoma, not autoimmunity.

One tube held mixed TRB-A and TRB-B primer pools for touch-down PCR. TCRdb reworked the multiplex PCR reads into one entry per CDR3 protein, no DNA. Recorded for this sample: about 6,800 distinct CDR3 sequences. TRB was amplified from about 250 ng of peripheral blood genomic DNA per sample. The V gene's germline CDR1 is MNHEY and CDR2 SMNVEV (reference sequence). The CDR3 extends over 14 amino acids. Worth noting for this clonotype: The antigen is unknown.

The material sequenced was peripheral blood. This clonotype was sampled from a human donor with an autoimmune cytopenia or autoimmune hepatitis (not recorded which). The chain joins TRBV27 to TRBJ1-6; TCRdb proposes TRBD1, but this gene call is untestable without DNA. The CDR3 is CASSLTVGFAPLHF.